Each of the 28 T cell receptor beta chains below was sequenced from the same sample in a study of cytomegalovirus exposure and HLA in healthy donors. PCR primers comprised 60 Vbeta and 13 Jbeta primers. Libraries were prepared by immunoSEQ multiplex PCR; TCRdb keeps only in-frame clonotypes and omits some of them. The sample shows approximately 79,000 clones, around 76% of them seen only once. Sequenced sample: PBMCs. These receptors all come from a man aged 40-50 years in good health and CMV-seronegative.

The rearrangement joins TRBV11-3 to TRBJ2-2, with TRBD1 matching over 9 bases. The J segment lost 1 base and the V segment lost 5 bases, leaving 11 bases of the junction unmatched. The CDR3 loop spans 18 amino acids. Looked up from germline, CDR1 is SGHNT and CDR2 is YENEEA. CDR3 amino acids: CASSPGGTGWRNTGELFF. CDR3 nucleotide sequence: TGTGCCAGCAGCCCGGGCGGGACAGGGTGGAGGAACACCGGGGAGCTGTTTTTT.

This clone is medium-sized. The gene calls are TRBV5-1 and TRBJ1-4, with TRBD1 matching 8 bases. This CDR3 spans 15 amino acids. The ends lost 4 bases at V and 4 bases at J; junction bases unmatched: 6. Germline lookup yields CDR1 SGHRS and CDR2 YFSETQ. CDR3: CASSHQDRVNEKLFF. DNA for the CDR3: TGCGCCAGCAGCCATCAGGACAGGGTTAATGAAAAACTGTTTTTT.

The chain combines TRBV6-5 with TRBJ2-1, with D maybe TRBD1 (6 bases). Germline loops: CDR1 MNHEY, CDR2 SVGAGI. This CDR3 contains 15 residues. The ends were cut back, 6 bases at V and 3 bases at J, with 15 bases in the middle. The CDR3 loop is CASRVGVGGYNEQFF. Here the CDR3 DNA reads TGTGCCAGCAGGGTCGGCGTAGGGGGCTACAATGAGCAGTTCTTC.

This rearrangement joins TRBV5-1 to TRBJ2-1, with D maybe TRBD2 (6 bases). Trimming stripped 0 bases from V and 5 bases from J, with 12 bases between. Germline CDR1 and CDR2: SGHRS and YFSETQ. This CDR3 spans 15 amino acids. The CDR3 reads CASSLVRGRDNEQFF. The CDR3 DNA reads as TGCGCCAGCAGCTTGGTGCGGGGCCGGGACAATGAGCAGTTCTTC.

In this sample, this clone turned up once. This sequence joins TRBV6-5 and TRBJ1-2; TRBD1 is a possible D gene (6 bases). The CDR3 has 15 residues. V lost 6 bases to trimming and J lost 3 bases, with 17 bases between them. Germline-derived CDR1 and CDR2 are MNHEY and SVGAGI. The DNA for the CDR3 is TGTGCCAGCAGAAATAGGGACACCGAACACTATGGCTACACCTTC. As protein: CASRNRDTEHYGYTF.

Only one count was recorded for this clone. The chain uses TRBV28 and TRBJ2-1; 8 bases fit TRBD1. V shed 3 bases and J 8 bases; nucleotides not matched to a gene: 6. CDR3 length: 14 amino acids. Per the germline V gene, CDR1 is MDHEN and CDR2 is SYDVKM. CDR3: CASSFGQGSHEQFF. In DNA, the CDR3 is TGTGCCAGCAGTTTCGGACAGGGCTCTCATGAGCAGTTCTTC.

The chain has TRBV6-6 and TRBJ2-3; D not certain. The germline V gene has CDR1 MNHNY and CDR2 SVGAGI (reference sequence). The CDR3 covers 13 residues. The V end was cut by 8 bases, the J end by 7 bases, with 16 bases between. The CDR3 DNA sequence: TGTGCCAGCGGAACGGGTGAGAGAAATACGCAGTATTTT. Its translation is CASGTGERNTQYF.

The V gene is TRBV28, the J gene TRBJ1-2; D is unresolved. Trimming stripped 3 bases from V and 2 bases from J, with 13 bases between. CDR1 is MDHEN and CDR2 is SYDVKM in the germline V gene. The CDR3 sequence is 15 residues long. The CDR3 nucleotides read TGTGCCAGCAGTTTTAAAGCGGTGATGAACTATGGCTACACCTTC. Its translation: CASSFKAVMNYGYTF.

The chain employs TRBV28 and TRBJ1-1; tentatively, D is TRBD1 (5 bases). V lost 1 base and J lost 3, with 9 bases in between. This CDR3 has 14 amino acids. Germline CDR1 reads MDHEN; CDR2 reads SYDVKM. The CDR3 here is CASSLFGRDTEAFF. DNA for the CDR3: TGTGCCAGCAGTTTATTCGGCAGGGACACTGAAGCTTTCTTT.

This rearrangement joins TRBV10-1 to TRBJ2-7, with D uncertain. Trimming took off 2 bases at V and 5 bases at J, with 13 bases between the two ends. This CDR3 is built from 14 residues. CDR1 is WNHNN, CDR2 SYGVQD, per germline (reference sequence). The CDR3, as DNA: TGCGCCAGCAGTGAGGAGCTAGAGAGGAACGAGCAGTACTTC. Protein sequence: CASSEELERNEQYF.

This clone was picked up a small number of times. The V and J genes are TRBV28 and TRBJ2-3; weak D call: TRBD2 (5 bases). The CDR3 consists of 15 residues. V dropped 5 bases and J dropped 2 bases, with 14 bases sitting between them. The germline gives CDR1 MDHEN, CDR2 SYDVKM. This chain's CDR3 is CASSRSAAYTDTQYF. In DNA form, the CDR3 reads TGTGCCAGCAGTCGATCAGCGGCCTACACAGATACGCAGTATTTT.

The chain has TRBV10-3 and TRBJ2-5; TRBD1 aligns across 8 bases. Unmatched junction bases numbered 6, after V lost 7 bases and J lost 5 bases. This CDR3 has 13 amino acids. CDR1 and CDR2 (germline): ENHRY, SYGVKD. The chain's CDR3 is CAINSQGDETQYF. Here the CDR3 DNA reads TGTGCCATCAACTCACAGGGGGACGAGACCCAGTACTTC.

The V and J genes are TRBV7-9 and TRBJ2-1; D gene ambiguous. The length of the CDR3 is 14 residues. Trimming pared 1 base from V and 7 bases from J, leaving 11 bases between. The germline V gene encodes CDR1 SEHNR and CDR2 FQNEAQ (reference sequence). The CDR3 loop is CASSLVRPDNEQFF. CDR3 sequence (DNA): TGTGCCAGCAGCTTAGTGAGGCCCGATAATGAGCAGTTCTTC.

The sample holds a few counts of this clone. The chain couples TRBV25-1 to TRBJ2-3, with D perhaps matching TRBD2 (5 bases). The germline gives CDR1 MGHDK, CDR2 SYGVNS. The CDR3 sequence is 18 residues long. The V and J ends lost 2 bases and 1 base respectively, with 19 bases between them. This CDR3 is CASSEPPGSVRGTDTQYF. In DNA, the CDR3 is TGTGCCAGCAGTGAACCCCCGGGAAGTGTACGGGGCACAGATACGCAGTATTTT. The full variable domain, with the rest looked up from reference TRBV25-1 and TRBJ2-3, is EADIYQTPRYLVIGTGKKITLECSQTMGHDKMYWYQQDPGMELHLIHYSYGVNSTEKGDLSSESTVSRIRTEHFPLTLESARPSHTSQYLCASSEPPGSVRGTDTQYFGPGTRLTVL.

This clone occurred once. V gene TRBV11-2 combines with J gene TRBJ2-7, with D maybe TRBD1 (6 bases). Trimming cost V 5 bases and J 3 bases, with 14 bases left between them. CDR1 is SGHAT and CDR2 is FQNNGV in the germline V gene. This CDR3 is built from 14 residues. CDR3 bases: TGTGCCAGCAGCAGCCGGGACACTTTCTACGAGCAGTACTTC. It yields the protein CASSSRDTFYEQYF.

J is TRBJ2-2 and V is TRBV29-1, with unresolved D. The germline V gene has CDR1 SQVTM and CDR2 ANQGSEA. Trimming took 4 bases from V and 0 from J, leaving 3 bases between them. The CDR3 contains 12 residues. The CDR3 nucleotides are TGCAGCGTTGCTTCGAACACCGGGGAGCTGTTTTTT. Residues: CSVASNTGELFF.

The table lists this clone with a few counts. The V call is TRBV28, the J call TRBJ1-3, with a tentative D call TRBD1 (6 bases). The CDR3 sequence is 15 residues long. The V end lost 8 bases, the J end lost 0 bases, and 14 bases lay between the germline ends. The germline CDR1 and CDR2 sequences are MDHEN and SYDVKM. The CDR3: CASWGGPISGNTIYF. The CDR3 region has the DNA TGTGCCAGCTGGGGGGGCCCTATCTCTGGAAACACCATATATTTT.

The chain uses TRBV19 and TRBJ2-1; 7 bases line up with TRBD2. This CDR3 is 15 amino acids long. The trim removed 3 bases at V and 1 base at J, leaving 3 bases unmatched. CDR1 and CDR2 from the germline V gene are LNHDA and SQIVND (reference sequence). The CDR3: CASSIASGSYNEQFF. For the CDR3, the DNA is TGTGCCAGTAGTATCGCTAGCGGTTCCTACAATGAGCAGTTCTTC.

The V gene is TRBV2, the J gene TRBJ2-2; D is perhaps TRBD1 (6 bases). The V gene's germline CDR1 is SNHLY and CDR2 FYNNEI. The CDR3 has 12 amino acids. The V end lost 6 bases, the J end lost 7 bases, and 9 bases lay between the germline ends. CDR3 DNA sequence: TGTGCCAGCAGGCGGACAGACGGGGAGCTGTTTTTT. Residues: CASRRTDGELFF. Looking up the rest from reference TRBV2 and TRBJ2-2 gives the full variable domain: EPEVTQTPSHQVTQMGQEVILRCVPISNHLYFYWYRQILGQKVEFLVSFYNNEISEKSEIFDDQFSVERPDGSNFTLKIRSTKLEDSAMYFCASRRTDGELFFGEGSRLTVL.

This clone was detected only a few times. CDR3 nucleotides: TGCGCCAGCAGCCCCCCGAACATGGCGGGAGGGCAAAGAGATGAGCAGTTCTTC. It specifies CASSPPNMAGGQRDEQFF. This sequence joins TRBV4-1 and TRBJ2-1, with 9 positions matching TRBD2. CDR3 length: 18 residues. The germline V gene encodes CDR1 MGHRA and CDR2 YSYEKL. The V and J ends lost 4 bases and 8 bases, in that order; junction bases with no gene match: 18.

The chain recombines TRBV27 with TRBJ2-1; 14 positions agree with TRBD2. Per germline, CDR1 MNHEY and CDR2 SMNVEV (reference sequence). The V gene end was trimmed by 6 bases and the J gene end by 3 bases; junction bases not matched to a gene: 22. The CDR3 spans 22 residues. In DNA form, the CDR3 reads TGTGCCAGCAGCCGACAGACAGGATTGGGGACTAGCGGGAGACCCTTCTACAATGAGCAGTTCTTC. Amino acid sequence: CASSRQTGLGTSGRPFYNEQFF.

This CDR3 reads CASSEAGRVGTDTQYF. The CDR3 DNA reads as TGTGCCAGCAGTGAAGCGGGCAGGGTGGGGACAGATACGCAGTATTTT. The chain is built from TRBV6-1 and TRBJ2-3, with TRBD1 as a possible D gene (5 bases). CDR1 and CDR2 from the germline V gene are MNHNS and SASEGT. The V gene lost 0 bases and the J gene lost 3 bases, with 13 bases spanning the gap. The CDR3 runs 16 residues.

The CDR3 DNA reads as TGCGCCAGCAGCCCCGCGGGTCAGATCAATCAGCCCCAGCATTTT. Translated: CASSPAGQINQPQHF. The chain employs TRBV23-1 and TRBJ1-5, with unresolved D. TRBV23-1 is marked as an open reading frame, function uncertain. The V gene lost 6 bases and the J gene lost 3 bases, with 15 bases spanning the gap. The CDR3 is 15 amino acids.

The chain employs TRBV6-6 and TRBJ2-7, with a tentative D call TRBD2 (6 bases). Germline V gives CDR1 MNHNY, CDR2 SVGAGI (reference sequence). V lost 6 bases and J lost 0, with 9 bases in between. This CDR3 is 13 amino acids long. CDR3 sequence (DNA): TGTGCCAGCAGGCGGGACGGCTCCTACGAGCAGTACTTC. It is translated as CASRRDGSYEQYF.

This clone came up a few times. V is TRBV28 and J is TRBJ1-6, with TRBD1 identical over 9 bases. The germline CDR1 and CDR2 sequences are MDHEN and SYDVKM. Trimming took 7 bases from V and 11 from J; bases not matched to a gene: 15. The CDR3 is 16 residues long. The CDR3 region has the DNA TGTGCCAGCATTAACCTGGGACAGGGAAAATACACACCCCTCCACTTT. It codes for CASINLGQGKYTPLHF.

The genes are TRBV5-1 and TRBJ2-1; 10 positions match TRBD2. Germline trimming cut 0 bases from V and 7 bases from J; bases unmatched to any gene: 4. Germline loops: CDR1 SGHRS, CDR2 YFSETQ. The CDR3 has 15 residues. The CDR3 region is CASSLGAGGWNEQFF. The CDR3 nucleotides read TGCGCCAGCAGCTTGGGAGCGGGAGGGTGGAATGAGCAGTTCTTC.

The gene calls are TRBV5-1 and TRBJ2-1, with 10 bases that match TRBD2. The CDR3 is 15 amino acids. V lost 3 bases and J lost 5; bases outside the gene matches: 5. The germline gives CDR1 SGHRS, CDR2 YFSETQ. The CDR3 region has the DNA TGCGCCAGCAGCTCCCGGACTAGCGGCAACAATGAGCAGTTCTTC. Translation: CASSSRTSGNNEQFF.

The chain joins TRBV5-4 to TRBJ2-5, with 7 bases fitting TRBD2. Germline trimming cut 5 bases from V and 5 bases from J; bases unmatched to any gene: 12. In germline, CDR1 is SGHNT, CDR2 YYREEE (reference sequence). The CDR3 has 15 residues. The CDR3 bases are TGTGCCAGCAGAGACAAGGGTGGGAGGGACGAGACCCAGTACTTC. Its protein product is CASRDKGGRDETQYF.